This T cell receptor beta chain was identified during a study of blood T cell repertoires in COVID-19. Study overall: The United States, Italy and Spain supplied acute and convalescent COVID-19 samples. The cDNA or gDNA used as material had been derived from T cells, B-cell-depleted T cells, or PBMCs.

V lost 1 base, J lost 7 bases, and 8 bases lay in between. CDR3 size: 13 residues. Germline values: CDR1 WSHSY, CDR2 SAAADI. Profiling relied on immunoSEQ multiplex PCR, and the TCRdb table lists in-frame clones only, not all of them. The sample has roughly 230,000 clones, roughly 83% seen once. The chain joins TRBV10-2 to TRBJ1-5, with D possibly TRBD1 on 5 matching bases. Sample: peripheral blood. The clonotype was recovered from a woman in her fifties or sixties with acute or convalescent COVID-19. The CDR3 protein is CASSELEGQPQHF. CDR3 in DNA: TGCGCCAGCAGTGAGTTGGAGGGGCAGCCCCAGCATTTT.